This T cell receptor (beta chain) emerged from a study of shared clonotypes between healthy human individuals. Study observations and caveats: Compared with clonotypes that all four donors shared, non-shared clonotypes had lower generation probabilities. Roughly 5% was the fraction of naive CD4 clonotypes found shared across a few donors.

Into CD45RA+ naive and CD45RA-negative memory subsets, the CD4+ cells were split. This clone was recorded once. The antigen is not known. Germline V gives CDR1 WSHSY, CDR2 SAAADI. The germline V and J ends were trimmed by 2 bases and 6 bases, with 16 bases remaining between them. CDR3 length: 15 residues. Assay used: immunoSEQ multiplex PCR; TCRdb lists only in-frame clones, some missing. The sample yields roughly 300,000 clones, around 67% seen once. The TCR was taken from a man aged 25-45 years in good health. The source material was memory CD4+ T cells sorted from blood. The sample's subset: CD45RA-negative fraction. This chain links TRBV10-2 with TRBJ2-5; TRBD2 is a possible D gene (6 bases). CDR3 sequence (DNA): TGCGCCAGCAGTGAGGGGGGGAGTTGGCGTCAGACCCAGTACTTC. This gives the protein CASSEGGSWRQTQYF.